A single sample gave rise to the 2 T cell receptor beta chains below, sequenced in a study of PD-1 blockade in classical Hodgkin lymphoma. Assay: immunoSEQ multiplex PCR; the TCRdb copy retains only in-frame clones and omits some. This table holds approximately 26,000 clones, about 74% found once. Each patient experienced a relapse that followed autologous stem cell transplantation, and brentuximab vedotin exposure varied. Sequenced material: peripheral blood mononuclear cells (PBMCs), taken before the second cycle of nivolumab. Receptor source: a human donor with classical Hodgkin lymphoma.

J is TRBJ1-1 and V is TRBV2, with TRBD1 matching 7 bases. Germline V gene lookup returns CDR1 SNHLY and CDR2 FYNNEI. This CDR3 has 13 residues. Germline trimming cut 8 bases from V and 4 bases from J; bases unmatched to any gene: 7. As DNA, the CDR3 is TGTGCCAGCCAAGGACAGGAGGGCACTGAAGCTTTCTTT. Its translation: CASQGQEGTEAFF. The full variable domain, its missing parts supplied by reference TRBV2 and TRBJ1-1, is EPEVTQTPSHQVTQMGQEVILRCVPISNHLYFYWYRQILGQKVEFLVSFYNNEISEKSEIFDDQFSVERPDGSNFTLKIRSTKLEDSAMYFCASQGQEGTEAFFGQGTRLTVV.

This clone was observed a handful of times. This rearrangement joins TRBV4-1 to TRBJ1-5; D is ambiguous. Germline values: CDR1 MGHRA, CDR2 YSYEKL. Trimming removed 4 bases at V and 0 bases at J, with 7 bases between. The CDR3 totals 14 residues. The CDR3 DNA is TGCGCCAGCAGCCTCAGTGATAGCAATCAGCCCCAGCATTTT. Translating gives CASSLSDSNQPQHF.